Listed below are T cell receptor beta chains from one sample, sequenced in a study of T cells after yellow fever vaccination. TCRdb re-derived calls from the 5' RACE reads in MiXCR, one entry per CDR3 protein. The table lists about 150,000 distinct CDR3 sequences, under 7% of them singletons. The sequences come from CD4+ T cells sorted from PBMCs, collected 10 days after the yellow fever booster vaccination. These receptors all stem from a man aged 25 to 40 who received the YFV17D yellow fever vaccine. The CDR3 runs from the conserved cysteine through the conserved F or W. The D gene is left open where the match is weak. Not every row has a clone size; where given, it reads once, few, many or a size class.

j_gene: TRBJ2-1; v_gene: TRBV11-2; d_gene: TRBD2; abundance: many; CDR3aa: CASSLVAGSYNEQFF; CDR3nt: TGTGCCAGCAGCTTAGTAGCGGGGTCATACAATGAGCAGTTCTTC
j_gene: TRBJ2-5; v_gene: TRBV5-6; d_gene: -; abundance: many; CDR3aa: CASSFSLETQYF; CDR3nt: TGTGCCAGCAGCTTCTCTCTTGAGACCCAGTACTTC
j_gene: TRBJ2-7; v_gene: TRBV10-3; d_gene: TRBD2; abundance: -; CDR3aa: CAISESGLAAYEQYF; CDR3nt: TGTGCCATCAGTGAGTCGGGACTAGCGGCATACGAGCAGTACTTC
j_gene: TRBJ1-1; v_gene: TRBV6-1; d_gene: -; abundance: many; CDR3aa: CASSETIESTEAFF; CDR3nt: TGTGCCAGCAGTGAGACTATTGAGAGCACTGAAGCTTTCTTT
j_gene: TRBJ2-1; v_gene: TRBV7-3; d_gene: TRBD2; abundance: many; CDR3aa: CASSYTSGATYNEQFF; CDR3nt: TGTGCCAGCAGCTATACTAGCGGGGCAACCTACAATGAGCAGTTCTTC
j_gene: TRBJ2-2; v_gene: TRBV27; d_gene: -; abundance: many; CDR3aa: CASSLSASVNTGELFF; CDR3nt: TGTGCCAGCAGTTTATCGGCTAGCGTAAACACCGGGGAGCTGTTTTTT
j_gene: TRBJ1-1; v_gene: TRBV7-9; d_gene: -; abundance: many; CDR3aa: CASSLAWQPNTEAFF; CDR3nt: TGTGCCAGCAGCTTAGCATGGCAACCGAACACTGAAGCTTTCTTT
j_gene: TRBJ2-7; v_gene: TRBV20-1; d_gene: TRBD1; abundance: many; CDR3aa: CSARQGASYEQYF; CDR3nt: TGCAGTGCCCGACAGGGGGCATCCTACGAGCAGTACTTC
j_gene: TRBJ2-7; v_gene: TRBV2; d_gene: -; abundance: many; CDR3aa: CASNFDEPYEQYF; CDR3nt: TGTGCCAGCAATTTCGACGAACCCTACGAGCAGTACTTC
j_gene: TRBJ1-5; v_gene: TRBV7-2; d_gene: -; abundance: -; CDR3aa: CASSLERDQPQHF; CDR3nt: TGTGCCAGCAGCCTTGAGAGAGATCAGCCCCAGCATTTT
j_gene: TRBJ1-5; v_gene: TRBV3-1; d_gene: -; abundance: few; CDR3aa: CASSQDITDRGNKSQHF; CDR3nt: TGTGCCAGCAGCCAAGATATTACAGATCGAGGTAATAAGTCCCAGCATTTT
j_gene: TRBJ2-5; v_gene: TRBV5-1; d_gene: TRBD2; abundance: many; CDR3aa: CASSLGLAGQETQYF; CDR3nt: TGCGCCAGCAGCTTGGGACTAGCGGGACAAGAGACCCAGTACTTC
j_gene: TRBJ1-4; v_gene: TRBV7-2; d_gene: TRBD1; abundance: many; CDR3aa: CASSSQGGTEKLFF; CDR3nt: TGTGCCAGCAGCTCCCAGGGGGGTACTGAAAAACTGTTTTTT
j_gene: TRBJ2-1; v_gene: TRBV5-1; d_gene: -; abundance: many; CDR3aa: CASSGRLGIEQFF; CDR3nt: TGCGCCAGCAGCGGCAGACTAGGTATTGAGCAGTTCTTC
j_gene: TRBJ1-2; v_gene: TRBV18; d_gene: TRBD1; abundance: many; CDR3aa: CASSPRTGDNYGYTF; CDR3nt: TGTGCCAGCTCACCAAGGACAGGGGATAACTATGGCTACACCTTC
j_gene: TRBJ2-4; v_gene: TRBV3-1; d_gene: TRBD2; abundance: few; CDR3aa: CASSQEGLADIQYF; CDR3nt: TGTGCCAGCAGCCAAGAGGGACTAGCGGACATTCAGTACTTC
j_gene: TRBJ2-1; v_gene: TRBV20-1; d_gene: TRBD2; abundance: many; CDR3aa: CSARDGSGRGHEQFF; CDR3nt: TGCAGTGCTAGAGATGGGAGCGGGAGGGGCCATGAGCAGTTCTTC
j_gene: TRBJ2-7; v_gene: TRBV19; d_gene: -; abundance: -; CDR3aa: CASRGHESYEQYF; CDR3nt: TGTGCCAGTAGGGGACATGAGTCCTACGAGCAGTACTTC
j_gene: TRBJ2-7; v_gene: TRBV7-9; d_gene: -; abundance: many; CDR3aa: CASSSMGGNYEQYF; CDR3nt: TGTGCCAGCAGCTCGATGGGGGGAAACTACGAGCAGTACTTC
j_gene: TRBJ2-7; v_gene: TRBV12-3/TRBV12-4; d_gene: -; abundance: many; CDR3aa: CASGESGYEQYF; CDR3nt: TGTGCCAGCGGTGAAAGTGGTTACGAGCAGTACTTC
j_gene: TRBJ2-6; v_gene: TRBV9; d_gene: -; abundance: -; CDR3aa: CASSVVDSSSGANVLTF; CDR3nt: TGTGCCAGCAGCGTAGTGGATTCTAGCTCTGGGGCCAACGTCCTGACTTTC
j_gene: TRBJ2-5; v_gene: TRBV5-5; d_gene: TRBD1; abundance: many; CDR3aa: CASSLYRGETQYF; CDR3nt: TGTGCCAGCAGCTTGTACAGGGGGGAGACCCAGTACTTC
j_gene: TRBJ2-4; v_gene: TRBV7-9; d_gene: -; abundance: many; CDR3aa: CASSLVTIAKNIQYF; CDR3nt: TGTGCCAGCAGCTTAGTGACCATAGCCAAAAACATTCAGTACTTC
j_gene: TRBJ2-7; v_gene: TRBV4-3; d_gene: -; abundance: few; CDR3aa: CASSQDPAAYEQYF; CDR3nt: TGCGCCAGCAGCCAAGATCCGGCGGCCTACGAGCAGTACTTC
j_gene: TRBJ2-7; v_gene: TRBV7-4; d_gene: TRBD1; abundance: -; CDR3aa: CTSSWAGTGVGEQYF; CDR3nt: TGTACCAGCAGCTGGGCCGGGACAGGGGTCGGCGAGCAGTACTTC
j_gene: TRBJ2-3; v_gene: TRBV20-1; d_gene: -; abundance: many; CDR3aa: CSASFRDTQYF; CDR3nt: TGCAGTGCTAGTTTCAGAGATACGCAGTATTTT
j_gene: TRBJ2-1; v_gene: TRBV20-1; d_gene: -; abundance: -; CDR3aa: CSAGSVVGSVRGRNEQFF; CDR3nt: TGCAGTGCTGGATCCGTGGTTGGCAGCGTGAGGGGTCGCAATGAGCAGTTCTTC
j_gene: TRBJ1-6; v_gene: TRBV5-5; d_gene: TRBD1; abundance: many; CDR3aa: CASSSGTGRNSPLHF; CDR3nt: TGTGCCAGCAGCTCCGGGACAGGGAGGAATTCACCCCTCCACTTT
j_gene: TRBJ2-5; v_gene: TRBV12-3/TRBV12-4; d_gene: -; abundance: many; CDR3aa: CASTLGETQYF; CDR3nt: TGTGCCAGCACCCTCGGGGAGACCCAGTACTTC
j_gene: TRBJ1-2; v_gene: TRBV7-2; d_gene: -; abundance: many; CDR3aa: CASSPPQGRNYGYTF; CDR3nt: TGTGCCAGCAGCCCTCCCCAGGGTCGGAACTATGGCTACACCTTC
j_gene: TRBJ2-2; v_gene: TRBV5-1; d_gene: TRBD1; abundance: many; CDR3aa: CASSPGQRTGELFF; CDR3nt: TGCGCCAGCAGCCCGGGACAGCGCACCGGGGAGCTGTTTTTT
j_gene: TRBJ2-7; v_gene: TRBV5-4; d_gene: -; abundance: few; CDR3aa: CASSLGAGALPLEQYF; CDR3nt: TGTGCCAGCAGCTTGGGGGCTGGGGCACTGCCTCTCGAGCAGTACTTC
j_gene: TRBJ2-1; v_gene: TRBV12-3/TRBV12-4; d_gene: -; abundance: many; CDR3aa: CASSGLVSYNEQFF; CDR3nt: TGTGCCAGCAGCGGTCTGGTGTCCTACAATGAGCAGTTCTTC